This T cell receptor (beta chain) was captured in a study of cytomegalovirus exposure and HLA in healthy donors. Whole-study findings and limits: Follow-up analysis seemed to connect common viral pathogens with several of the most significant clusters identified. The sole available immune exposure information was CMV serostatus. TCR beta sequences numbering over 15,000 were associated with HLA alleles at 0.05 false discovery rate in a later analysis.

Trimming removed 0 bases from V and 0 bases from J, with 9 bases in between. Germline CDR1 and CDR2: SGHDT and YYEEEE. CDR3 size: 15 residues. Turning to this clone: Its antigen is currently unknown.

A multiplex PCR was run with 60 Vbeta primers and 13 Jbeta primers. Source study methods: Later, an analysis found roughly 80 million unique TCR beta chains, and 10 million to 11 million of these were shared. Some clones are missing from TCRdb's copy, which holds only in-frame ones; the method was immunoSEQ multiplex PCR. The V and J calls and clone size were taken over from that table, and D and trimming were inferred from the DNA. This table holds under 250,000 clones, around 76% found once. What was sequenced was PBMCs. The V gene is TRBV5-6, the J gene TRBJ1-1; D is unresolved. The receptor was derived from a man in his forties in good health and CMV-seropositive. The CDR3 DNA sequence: TGTGCCAGCAGCTTGGAAACATTCATGAACACTGAAGCTTTCTTT. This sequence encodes CASSLETFMNTEAFF.